This is a list of T cell receptor beta chains from one sample in a study of cytomegalovirus exposure and HLA in healthy donors. The data were produced by immunoSEQ multiplex PCR, yet TCRdb's version contains in-frame clones alone and is incomplete. This table has 130,000 to 150,000 clones, about three quarters appearing once. Sequenced material: PBMCs. The source of these receptors is a human donor in good health. Each CDR3 is given with its conserved first and last residue. A D gene is named only where the DNA matches it firmly. Some rows mark clone size as missing; the rest say once, few, many or name a class of expanded clone.

v_call	d_call	clone_size	j_call	cdr3_nt	cdr3_aa
TRBV6-5	NA	NA	TRBJ1-5	TGTGCCAGCAGCCGTAACAGGGATCAGCCCCAGCATTTT	CASSRNRDQPQHF
TRBV7-2	TRBD2	NA	TRBJ2-1	TGTGCCAGCAGCAGTAGCGGGGGGGCCTACAATGAGCAGTTCTTC	CASSSSGGAYNEQFF
TRBV28	TRBD2	NA	TRBJ2-1	TGTGCCAGCACCTCGGGACTAGCGGGGGGGCTCTACAATGAGCAGTTCTTC	CASTSGLAGGLYNEQFF
TRBV5-1	TRBD1	NA	TRBJ1-2	TGCGCCAGCAGCGAACAGGGGGCGCAGGGCTACACCTTC	CASSEQGAQGYTF
TRBV29-1	NA	NA	TRBJ2-6	TGCAGCGCCGGACTCAACTCTGGGGCCAACGTCCTGACTTTC	CSAGLNSGANVLTF
TRBV6-1	NA	NA	TRBJ2-2	TGTGCCAGCAGTCCTCAGGGGATAGGGGAGCTGTTTTTT	CASSPQGIGELFF
TRBV6-5	NA	once	TRBJ2-2	TGTGCCAGCAGTTATTATATGGCTAGAGGGTCCGGGGAGCTGTTTTTT	CASSYYMARGSGELFF
TRBV2	NA	NA	TRBJ1-2	TGTGCCAGTGACGACAGCAACTATGGCTACACCTTC	CASDDSNYGYTF
TRBV5-4	NA	NA	TRBJ2-1	TGTGCCAGCGGGCTAGGGGGCAATGAGCAGTTCTTC	CASGLGGNEQFF
TRBV15	NA	NA	TRBJ2-3	TGTGCCACCAGCAGCTCCCGAGATCGCACAGATACGCAGTATTTT	CATSSSRDRTDTQYF
TRBV19	TRBD1	NA	TRBJ2-7	TGTGCCAGTAGTATCGGACAGGGGAACTCCTACGAGCAGTACTTC	CASSIGQGNSYEQYF
TRBV10-1	TRBD1	NA	TRBJ2-7	TGCGCCAGCAGAGTACAGGGGGTTGAAGAGCAGTACTTC	CASRVQGVEEQYF
TRBV14	NA	once	TRBJ2-2	TGTGCCAGCCGTAACGAGGGCACCGGGGAGCTGTTTTTT	CASRNEGTGELFF
TRBV28	NA	NA	TRBJ1-6	TGTGCCAGCACCTCTACTCGTTCACCCCTCCACTTT	CASTSTRSPLHF
TRBV5-4	NA	few	TRBJ2-5	TGTGCCAGCAGCCCCAGTTCTGCAGGGGCCCAAGAGACCCAGTACTTC	CASSPSSAGAQETQYF
TRBV5-4	NA	NA	TRBJ1-1	TGTGCCAGCAGCTTGACGGTGAGGTCTGAAGCTTTCTTT	CASSLTVRSEAFF
TRBV5-1	TRBD1	NA	TRBJ2-1	TGCGCCAGCAGCGGATCCGGGACAGATTACAATGAGCAGTTCTTC	CASSGSGTDYNEQFF
TRBV30	TRBD1	NA	TRBJ1-3	TGTGCCTGGAGTGCAACAGGGGCCGGAAACACCATATATTTT	CAWSATGAGNTIYF
TRBV7-9	NA	NA	TRBJ2-5	TGTGCCAGCAGCCAGTACCAAGAGACCCAGTACTTC	CASSQYQETQYF
TRBV5-8	NA	NA	TRBJ2-1	TGTGCCAGCAGCTTGGACAGGAGCTCCTACAATGAGCAGTTCTTC	CASSLDRSSYNEQFF
TRBV2	TRBD1	NA	TRBJ1-2	TGTGCCAGCAGAGGACAGGGCGCGGGTGGCTACACCTTC	CASRGQGAGGYTF
TRBV19	TRBD2	NA	TRBJ2-3	TGTGCCAGTAGTAGACTAGCGGGGGGGCCAGATACGCAGTATTTT	CASSRLAGGPDTQYF
TRBV28	NA	NA	TRBJ1-3	TGTGCCAGCAGTTTTACAGGGATTTCCTCTGGAAACACCATATATTTT	CASSFTGISSGNTIYF
TRBV5-3	NA	once	TRBJ1-5	TGTGCCAGAAGCTCCGGGACAAGGTTTGGTCAGCCCCAGCATTTT	CARSSGTRFGQPQHF
TRBV2	NA	NA	TRBJ2-5	TGTGCCAGCACCAGTGGGGCTGGAGAGACCCAGTACTTC	CASTSGAGETQYF
TRBV6-1	NA	few	TRBJ2-7	TGTGCCAGCAGTGCCTCGGCGGGCGAGCAGTACTTC	CASSASAGEQYF
TRBV6-1	NA	few	TRBJ2-7	TGTGCCAGCAGTTTGCGCAGGCTTCACGAGCAGTACTTC	CASSLRRLHEQYF
TRBV4-1	NA	once	TRBJ2-7	TGCGCCAGCAGCCAACGGGTTTACTACGAGCAGTACTTC	CASSQRVYYEQYF
TRBV2	TRBD2	NA	TRBJ2-2	TGTGCCGGTATCCAGCGGGGGGGAACCGGGGAGCTGTTTTTT	CAGIQRGGTGELFF
TRBV4-1	TRBD1	NA	TRBJ2-7	TGCGCCAGCAGCCATTCTGGGGGGACAGGGGCCTACGAGCAGTACTTC	CASSHSGGTGAYEQYF
TRBV10-2	NA	NA	TRBJ1-1	TGCGCCAGCAGGCAGGGGCTGTACACTGAAGCTTTCTTT	CASRQGLYTEAFF
TRBV6-1	TRBD2	NA	TRBJ2-7	TGTGCCAGCAGTAGGGGACTAGGTTTGTCCGAGCAGTACTTC	CASSRGLGLSEQYF
TRBV5-1	TRBD1	NA	TRBJ2-6	TGCGCCAGCAGAGACCCGACAGGGCGCTCTGGGGCCAACGTCCTGACTTTC	CASRDPTGRSGANVLTF
TRBV2	TRBD1	NA	TRBJ1-1	TGTGCCAGCAGAACAGGGGCTGAAGCTTTCTTT	CASRTGAEAFF
TRBV10-2	NA	NA	TRBJ1-5	TGCGCCAGCAGTGAGTCCGCCGGGCCCCAGCATTTT	CASSESAGPQHF
TRBV4-1	NA	NA	TRBJ2-5	TGCGCCAGCAGCCAAGATACGTACAGCCAAGAGACCCAGTACTTC	CASSQDTYSQETQYF
TRBV28	TRBD1	NA	TRBJ1-5	TGTGCCAGCAGTTCCGGACAGGGGGCTGATCAGCCCCAGCATTTT	CASSSGQGADQPQHF
TRBV5-1	NA	NA	TRBJ2-1	TGCGCCAGCAGCTTGAATTCAGGAGGGGATGAGCAGTTCTTC	CASSLNSGGDEQFF
TRBV4-1	NA	NA	TRBJ2-3	TGCGCCAGCAGCCAAGATGGGGGCGGGGGAGGCACAGATACGCAGTATTTT	CASSQDGGGGGTDTQYF
TRBV6-1	TRBD1	NA	TRBJ2-7	TGTGCCAGCAGTGAGGGGACAGGGTACTACGAGCAGTACTTC	CASSEGTGYYEQYF
TRBV7-9	TRBD2	NA	TRBJ2-7	TGTGCCAGCAGCGCCCGAGGGTCGGGTACTAGCGGGAACTACGAGCAGTACTTC	CASSARGSGTSGNYEQYF
TRBV7-7	NA	NA	TRBJ2-7	TGTGCTAGCAGCTGGAGACAGGCAACCTACGAGCAGTACTTC	CASSWRQATYEQYF